These 18 T cell receptor beta chains share one sample of origin, sequenced in a study of OX40 agonist ivuxolimab in advanced cancers. Profiled with immunoSEQ multiplex PCR; TCRdb holds only in-frame clones, not every one. The repertoire has about 110,000 clones, around 93% of them found once; the top ten carry 1% to 1.5%. This sample comprised CD4+ or CD8+ T cells sorted from blood, obtained in a trial of the OX40 agonist ivuxolimab. Every receptor here comes from an adult with an advanced solid tumor such as melanoma, head and neck, liver or kidney cancer.

This chain uses TRBV6-1 with TRBJ1-1, with D perhaps TRBD1 (5 bases). This CDR3 has 12 residues. Germline V gene data show CDR1 as MNHNS and CDR2 as SASEGT. V was clipped by 9 bases and J by 6 bases, with 14 bases between them. The CDR3 DNA reads as TGTGCCAGTGCCAAAGGGGTCGCTGAAGCTTTCTTT. It encodes CASAKGVAEAFF.

The chain has TRBV29-1 and TRBJ2-5; D gene ambiguous. The CDR3 extends over 14 amino acids. Trimming pared 0 bases from V and 5 bases from J, leaving 13 bases between. In germline, CDR1 is SQVTM, CDR2 ANQGSEA. CDR3 in amino acids: CSVEDRVGRETQYF. The DNA of the CDR3 is TGCAGCGTTGAAGATCGAGTGGGTCGGGAGACCCAGTACTTC.

The rearrangement uses TRBV27 and TRBJ2-5, with a possible D match to TRBD1 (6 bases). V shed 3 bases and J shed 5 bases, with 13 bases lying between them. CDR3 length: 14 residues. Germline V gene lookup returns CDR1 MNHEY and CDR2 SMNVEV (reference sequence). CDR3 nucleotides: TGTGCCAGCAGTTTGTATTGGGGGCGGGAGACCCAGTACTTC. Translation gives CASSLYWGRETQYF.

The J gene is TRBJ2-3, the V gene TRBV7-3, with TRBD1 matching 7 bases. Germline loops: CDR1 SGHTA, CDR2 FQGTGA. CDR3 size: 15 residues. Germline trimming cut 2 bases from V and 2 bases from J; bases unmatched to any gene: 4. The CDR3 reads CASSLQGQPTDTQYF. In DNA form, the CDR3 reads TGTGCCAGCAGCTTACAGGGACAGCCCACAGATACGCAGTATTTT.

The V and J genes are TRBV12-5 and TRBJ1-5; possible D gene TRBD1, 6 bases. Germline loops: CDR1 LGHNT, CDR2 FRNRAP. V was cut by 6 bases and J by 7 bases, with 13 bases left in between. The CDR3 extends over 13 amino acids. For the CDR3, the DNA is TGTGCTAGTGGACCCGGACAGTACCAGCCCCAGCATTTT. It codes for CASGPGQYQPQHF.

This chain connects TRBV14 to TRBJ1-1; possibly TRBD1 for D (5 bases). The CDR3 totals 13 residues. Germline loops: CDR1 SGHDN, CDR2 FVKESK. The germline V and J ends were trimmed by 1 base and 3 bases, with 6 bases remaining between them. DNA for the CDR3: TGTGCCAGCAGCCAAGGGGGGTACACTGAAGCTTTCTTT. Translation: CASSQGGYTEAFF.

J is TRBJ1-3 and V is TRBV9; a weak D match, TRBD1 (5 bases). Germline loops: CDR1 SGDLS, CDR2 YYNGEE. With 0 bases removed from V and 0 bases from J, the gap between germline ends came to 13 bases. This CDR3 has 17 residues. The chain's CDR3 is CASSVGNRQTSGNTIYF. The CDR3 bases are TGTGCCAGCAGCGTAGGTAACAGACAGACCTCTGGAAACACCATATATTTT.

This rearrangement joins TRBV12-5 to TRBJ2-3; TRBD2 agrees at 9 bases. Germline V CDR1 and CDR2: LGHNT, FRNRAP. This CDR3 spans 18 amino acids. V lost 0 bases and J lost 4; bases outside the gene matches: 11. The CDR3 region is CASGLVLGREGTADTQYF. Written as DNA, the CDR3 is TGTGCTAGTGGTTTGGTACTAGGGCGGGAGGGTACGGCAGATACGCAGTATTTT. The full variable domain, in which reference TRBV12-5 and TRBJ2-3 provide the parts outside the CDR3, is DARVTQTPRHKVTEMGQEVTMRCQPILGHNTVFWYRQTMMQGLELLAYFRNRAPLDDSGMPKDRFSAEMPDATLATLKIQPSEPRDSAVYFCASGLVLGREGTADTQYFGPGTRLTVL.

The chain is built from TRBV10-3 and TRBJ2-2; TRBD2 matches at 10 bases. Germline values: CDR1 ENHRY, CDR2 SYGVKD. The ends lost 7 bases at V and 4 bases at J; junction bases unmatched: 3. The CDR3 runs 14 residues. CDR3 DNA: TGTGCCATCAAAGGACTAGCGGTCACCGGGGAGCTGTTTTTT. It yields the protein CAIKGLAVTGELFF.

The rearrangement uses TRBV30 and TRBJ2-1, with TRBD2 identical over 9 bases. This CDR3 region has 15 residues. Germline V lookup: CDR1 GTSNPN, CDR2 SVGIG (reference sequence). After removal of 3 bases from V and 2 bases from J, the junction contained 5 bases not matched to a gene. The CDR3 sequence is CAWSYSGSPYNEQFF. CDR3 DNA: TGTGCCTGGAGCTATAGCGGGAGCCCCTACAATGAGCAGTTCTTC.

This sequence joins TRBV30 and TRBJ1-2; TRBD1 aligns across 11 bases. The V gene end was trimmed by 3 bases and the J gene end by 3 bases; junction bases not matched to a gene: 9. Germline lookup yields CDR1 GTSNPN and CDR2 SVGIG (reference sequence). This CDR3 comprises 16 residues. The CDR3 nucleotides are TGTGCCTGGAGCCCCCCGGGACAGGGGGTCGACTATGGCTACACCTTC. Its protein is CAWSPPGQGVDYGYTF.

V is TRBV19 and J is TRBJ2-7; D is uncertain. The length of the CDR3 is 15 residues. Deletions cut 4 bases from V and 2 bases from J, with 15 bases between. Germline lookup yields CDR1 LNHDA and CDR2 SQIVND (reference sequence). CDR3 sequence (DNA): TGTGCCAGTAGTACGCATTCAGCCTCGCCCTACGAGCAGTACTTC. Translating it yields CASSTHSASPYEQYF.

V and J are TRBV5-7 and TRBJ2-7; D may be TRBD1 (5 bases). TRBV5-7 is marked as an open reading frame, function uncertain. CDR3 length: 12 residues. Trimming removed 4 bases from V and 6 bases from J, with 11 bases in between. CDR3 in amino acids: CASSPEGVEQYF. In nucleotides, the CDR3 is TGTGCCAGCAGCCCTGAAGGGGTCGAGCAGTACTTC.

The V call is TRBV5-1, the J call TRBJ1-1; unclear D gene. Germline CDR1 reads SGHRS; CDR2 reads YFSETQ. There are 14 residues in the CDR3. V lost 3 bases, J lost 0 bases, and 9 bases lay in between. DNA of the CDR3: TGCGCCAGCAGCTCCGGAATCTTGAACACTGAAGCTTTCTTT. Its translation: CASSSGILNTEAFF.

The gene calls are TRBV7-9 and TRBJ1-1; D is unclear. CDR1 is SEHNR, CDR2 FQNEAQ, per germline (reference sequence). This CDR3 is built from 14 residues. Deletions cut 0 bases from V and 4 bases from J, with 9 bases between. The CDR3: CASSLAQVSTEAFF. CDR3 bases: TGTGCCAGCAGCTTAGCGCAGGTGAGCACTGAAGCTTTCTTT.

This chain connects TRBV7-9 to TRBJ2-5; tentative D call: TRBD1 (5 bases). This CDR3 spans 16 amino acids. V was trimmed by 5 bases and J by 0 bases, leaving 16 bases between them. Germline V gene sequence: CDR1 SEHNR, CDR2 FQNEAQ (reference sequence). The CDR3 coding sequence is TGTGCCAGCAGCCTAACAGGTCTGGCCTACCAAGAGACCCAGTACTTC. Protein product: CASSLTGLAYQETQYF.

The rearrangement links TRBV19 to TRBJ2-5; D possibly uses TRBD1 or TRBD2 (5 bases each). Near its end, the DNA agrees better with TRBJ2-7, so the J call may be wrong. The CDR3 runs to 15 residues. Looked up from germline, CDR1 is LNHDA and CDR2 is SQIVND (reference sequence). The DNA for the CDR3 is TGTGCCAGTAGTATATCAGGGACGAGCTCCTACGAGCAGTACTTC. This codes for CASSISGTSSYEQYF.

J is TRBJ2-2 and V is TRBV28; 16 bases map to TRBD2. Germline V gene data show CDR1 as MDHEN and CDR2 as SYDVKM. With 7 bases clipped from V and 6 bases from J, the junction kept 5 bases outside the gene matches. This CDR3 comprises 16 residues. In DNA form, the CDR3 reads TGTGCCAGCACCCGGGGACTAGCGGGAGGGGCCGGGGAGCTGTTTTTT. This gives the protein CASTRGLAGGAGELFF.